This T cell receptor (beta chain) was identified in a study of blood T cell repertoires in COVID-19. Study-level background: Specimens from acute and convalescent COVID-19 originated in the United States, Italy and Spain.

CDR3 length: 13 residues. V lost 1 base and J lost 6; bases outside the gene matches: 3. CDR1 is SGHAT and CDR2 is FQNNGV in the germline V gene. Per the original methods: The assay estimated nucleated cells by amplifying reference gene primers. Using immunoSEQ multiplex PCR, the repertoire was profiled, and TCRdb retains in-frame clones only, with some absent. V and J calls and clone size are given by that table; D and trimming were obtained from the DNA. The sample lists 110,000 or so clones, over 70% seen once, with roughly 1.5% in the top ten. The sample was peripheral blood. This TCR was recovered from a man aged 45 to 65 with acute or convalescent COVID-19. The V call is TRBV11-2, the J call TRBJ2-7; 7 bases are a match to TRBD1. In DNA, the CDR3 is TGTGCCAGCAGCTTAGGGGCAGGGGGCGAGCAGTACGTC. Amino acids: CASSLGAGGEQYV.